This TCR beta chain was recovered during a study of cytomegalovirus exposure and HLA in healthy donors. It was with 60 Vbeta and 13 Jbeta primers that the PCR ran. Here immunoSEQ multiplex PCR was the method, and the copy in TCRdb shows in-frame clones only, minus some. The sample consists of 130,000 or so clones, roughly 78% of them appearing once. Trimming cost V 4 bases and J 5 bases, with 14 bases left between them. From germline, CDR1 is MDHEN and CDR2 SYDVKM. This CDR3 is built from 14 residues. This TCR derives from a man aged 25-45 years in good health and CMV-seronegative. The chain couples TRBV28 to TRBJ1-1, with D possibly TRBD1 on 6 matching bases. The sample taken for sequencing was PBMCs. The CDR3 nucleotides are TGTGCCAGCAGTTCACCAGGGGACGCTACTGAAGCTTTCTTT. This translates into CASSSPGDATEAFF.